This T cell receptor (beta chain) stems from a study of T cell responses to AZD1222 COVID-19 vaccine. The CDR3 has 15 amino acids. In germline, CDR1 is GTSNPN, CDR2 SVGIG (reference sequence). Trimming stripped 5 bases from V and 0 bases from J, with 14 bases between. Overall study results and limits: Seropositive AZD1222 recipients at baseline numbered only five or six. Across the whole spike, CD4 TCRs peaked at regions 160-218 and 743-854. Females made up more of the donors, who were largely white British, and clonal diversity may have come out too low.

Comments on this clone: What it binds is unknown.

Produced via immunoSEQ multiplex PCR; TCRdb's table is partial and in-frame only. The profile covers approximately 140,000 clones, with roughly 92% appearing a single time and about 1.1% taken by the ten largest. V and J are TRBV30 and TRBJ1-5; no clear D gene. The source was peripheral blood, collected 28 days after the second AZD1222 dose. The TCR sequence derives from an adult who received the AZD1222 COVID-19 vaccine. DNA of the CDR3: TGTGCCTGGGATAGTGGAGTGTATAGCAATCAGCCCCAGCATTTT. This translates into CAWDSGVYSNQPQHF.